Following are 2 T cell receptor beta chains from one sample sequenced in a study of blood T cells in healthy people across ages. Primers used in a second PCR of roughly 7 to 11 cycles were a sample-barcoded 5' primer and a J-beta primer mix. TCRdb re-called the 5' RACE reads through MiXCR, storing one row per CDR3 protein. The repertoire has about 1.6 million distinct CDR3 sequences, 34% of them found once; the top ten carry roughly 10%. The specimen was blood. All receptors come from a young woman in good health.

The J gene is TRBJ1-4, the V gene TRBV28; D uncertain. Germline V lookup: CDR1 MDHEN, CDR2 SYDVKM. CDR3 length equals 14 residues. Trimming removed 4 bases at V and 4 bases at J, with 10 bases between. The CDR3 sequence is CASSSGGNNEKLFF. The CDR3 coding sequence is TGTGCCAGCAGTTCAGGAGGGAATAATGAAAAACTGTTTTTT.

This clonotype was counted only a few times. Mismatch with germline at one junction end may stem from a read error. The chain employs TRBV10-3 and TRBJ2-1; tentatively, D is TRBD2 (6 bases). The CDR3 sequence is 15 residues long. Germline V gene sequence: CDR1 ENHRY, CDR2 SYGVKD. CDR3 bases: TGTGCCATCAGGGGGGGACCATACTCCTACGATGAGCAGTTCTTC. Amino acid sequence: CAIRGGPYSYDEQFF.